Listed below are T cell receptor beta chains from one sample, sequenced in a study of CD8 T cells in ankylosing spondylitis. One entry per CDR3 protein results from TCRdb running MiXCR on the 5' RACE reads. This sample has just over 300,000 distinct CDR3 sequences; less than 25% occur once, and the top ten carry approximately 3.7%. The sequenced sample consisted of blood, either unsorted or a sorted T cell fraction (not recorded which). These receptors were taken from a female donor with ankylosing spondylitis or in good health (not recorded which). Both conserved end residues are part of each CDR3. A D gene is named only where the DNA matches it firmly. Clone size is not always given. Where it is, it says once, few, many or a class for expanded clones.

CDR3aa	CDR3nt	j_gene	d_gene	v_gene	abundance
CASNHIGSNYGYTF	TGTGCCAGCAACCACATAGGGTCTAACTATGGCTACACCTTC	TRBJ1-2	NA	TRBV3-1	few
CASSPGRNNSPLHF	TGTGCCAGCAGTCCCGGACGGAATAATTCACCCCTCCACTTT	TRBJ1-6	NA	TRBV27	NA
CSATLGQQQFF	TGCAGTGCGACCCTGGGACAGCAGCAGTTCTTC	TRBJ2-1	TRBD1	TRBV20-1	NA
CSARDQSSYNEQFF	TGCAGTGCTAGAGACCAAAGCTCCTACAATGAGCAGTTCTTC	TRBJ2-1	NA	TRBV20-1	few
CASSPRLVSSYNEQFF	TGTGCCAGCTCACCACGACTAGTGAGCTCCTACAATGAGCAGTTCTTC	TRBJ2-1	NA	TRBV18	NA
CASRAGTRYGELFF	TGTGCCAGCAGGGCCGGGACTAGATACGGGGAGCTGTTTTTT	TRBJ2-2	TRBD2	TRBV25-1	few
CASSWDRGTTEAFF	TGTGCCAGCAGCTGGGACAGGGGGACCACTGAAGCTTTCTTT	TRBJ1-1	TRBD1	TRBV7-2	few
CASSSLGRGKTQYF	TGTGCCAGCAGCTCACTCGGGAGGGGGAAGACCCAGTACTTC	TRBJ2-5	TRBD2	TRBV28	NA
CASSPANGSPLHF	TGTGCCAGCAGCCCCGCCAACGGTTCACCCCTCCACTTT	TRBJ1-6	NA	TRBV6-1	few
CASSSVPGLYNEQFF	TGTGCCAGCAGCTCCGTACCTGGACTCTACAATGAGCAGTTCTTC	TRBJ2-1	NA	TRBV7-2	NA
CSVLAGGGNEQFF	TGCAGCGTTTTAGCGGGAGGGGGGAATGAGCAGTTCTTC	TRBJ2-1	TRBD2	TRBV29-1	few
CSARVRPGGVNSPLHF	TGCAGTGCTAGAGTCAGGCCAGGGGGCGTGAATTCACCCCTCCACTTT	TRBJ1-6	TRBD1	TRBV20-1	few
CSASVLASYEQYF	TGCAGTGCTAGCGTACTAGCTTCCTACGAGCAGTACTTC	TRBJ2-7	NA	TRBV20-1	few
CSARASEWTGELFF	TGCAGTGCTAGAGCTAGTGAATGGACCGGGGAGCTGTTTTTT	TRBJ2-2	NA	TRBV20-1	NA
CASSPGTGANEQFF	TGTGCCAGCAGTCCGGGGACAGGGGCCAATGAGCAGTTCTTC	TRBJ2-1	TRBD1	TRBV6-1	many
CASKGWTGSTDTQYF	TGTGCCAGCAAAGGGTGGACAGGGAGCACAGATACGCAGTATTTT	TRBJ2-3	TRBD1	TRBV7-9	few
CALQKRGGTDTQYF	TGTGCCCTTCAAAAGCGGGGTGGCACAGATACGCAGTATTTT	TRBJ2-3	TRBD2	TRBV7-9	many
CASSSGLAGVGYNEQFF	TGTGCCAGCAGCTCGGGACTAGCGGGAGTTGGCTACAATGAGCAGTTCTTC	TRBJ2-1	TRBD2	TRBV14	many
CASSFPGQPQHF	TGTGCCAGCAGCTTCCCCGGTCAGCCCCAGCATTTT	TRBJ1-5	NA	TRBV3-1	many
CASSLGGPAQHF	TGTGCCAGCAGCTTAGGGGGACCGGCCCAGCATTTT	TRBJ1-5	NA	TRBV7-9	few
CASSRMTEEGQGYTF	TGTGCCAGCAGTCGTATGACTGAGGAAGGGCAAGGCTACACCTTC	TRBJ1-2	NA	TRBV6-1	NA
CSARPRERPREQYF	TGCAGTGCTAGACCCCGAGAGCGCCCGAGGGAGCAGTATTTT	TRBJ2-3	NA	TRBV20-1	NA
CSARDRRGPFYEQYF	TGCAGTGCTAGAGATCGACGGGGACCTTTCTACGAGCAGTACTTC	TRBJ2-7	NA	TRBV20-1	few
CASSLQKHTDTQYF	TGCGCCAGCAGCTTGCAGAAGCACACAGATACGCAGTATTTT	TRBJ2-3	NA	TRBV5-1	NA
CASSLVPDNQPQHF	TGCGCCAGCAGCTTGGTTCCAGATAATCAGCCCCAGCATTTT	TRBJ1-5	NA	TRBV5-1	NA
CASGLPRGLAGGGAGELFF	TGTGCTAGTGGTTTGCCACGGGGACTAGCGGGAGGAGGGGCCGGGGAGCTGTTTTTT	TRBJ2-2	TRBD2	TRBV12-5	NA
CSAPRGSGRTDTQYF	TGCAGTGCTCCCCGGGGGAGCGGGAGAACAGATACGCAGTATTTT	TRBJ2-3	TRBD2	TRBV20-1	few
CASSFFRTGGNYGYTF	TGTGCCAGCAGTTTTTTCCGGACAGGGGGTAACTATGGCTACACCTTC	TRBJ1-2	TRBD1	TRBV28	many
CASSLATSGRSQAYEQYF	TGTGCCAGCAGCTTAGCGACTAGCGGGAGGTCGCAAGCCTACGAGCAGTACTTC	TRBJ2-7	TRBD2	TRBV7-2	NA
CASSPLTGIGDNYGYTF	TGTGCCAGCAGCCCGTTGACGGGGATTGGAGATAACTATGGCTACACCTTC	TRBJ1-2	NA	TRBV7-2	NA